One and the same sample provided the 10 T cell receptor beta chains below, sequenced in a study of blood T cells in healthy people across ages. Primed by a sample-barcoded 5' primer and a J-beta primer mix, a second PCR proceeded for roughly 7 to 11 cycles. TCRdb called the 5' RACE reads again in MiXCR, with one record for every CDR3 protein. The table includes approximately 940,000 distinct CDR3 sequences, under 50% detected once. Sequencing used blood. These receptor sequences come from a man aged 30 to 45 in good health.

The V and J genes are TRBV12-3 or TRBV12-4 and TRBJ2-1, with D perhaps matching TRBD2 (6 bases). V was shortened by 6 bases and J by 0 bases, with 12 bases between the two germline ends. The CDR3 loop spans 15 amino acids. CDR3 sequence reads: CASRPGGSSYNEQFF. The CDR3 region has the DNA TGTGCCAGCAGACCCGGGGGTAGCTCCTACAATGAGCAGTTCTTC.

This clonotype came up a few times. The rearrangement links TRBV29-1 to TRBJ1-1; D gene unclear. Trimming took off 3 bases at V and 1 base at J, with 6 bases between the two ends. Germline V gene data show CDR1 as SQVTM and CDR2 as ANQGSEA. This CDR3 contains 12 residues. CDR3: CSVDHGNTEAFF. The CDR3 nucleotides read TGCAGCGTTGACCACGGGAACACTGAAGCTTTCTTT.

The rearrangement links TRBV29-1 to TRBJ1-2; TRBD1 might be the D (5 bases). The CDR3 is made up of 15 amino acids. The germline V gene has CDR1 SQVTM and CDR2 ANQGSEA. V gave up 1 base and J gave up 2 bases, with 14 bases separating them. The CDR3 bases are TGCAGCGTTGAAGGTGCGACAGCATCCAACTATGGCTACACCTTC. Protein: CSVEGATASNYGYTF.

Many counts were recorded for this clonotype. V gene TRBV20-1 combines with J gene TRBJ2-3; maybe TRBD1 (5 bases). The CDR3 length is 13 residues. V was shortened by 4 bases and J by 4 bases, with 12 bases between the two germline ends. The germline V gene encodes CDR1 DFQATT and CDR2 SNEGSKA (reference sequence). The CDR3 DNA is TGCAGTGCTACAAGGCAAGGGGCAGATACGCAGTATTTT. Translated: CSATRQGADTQYF.

CDR3: CSVDEGGRGYTF. CDR3 in DNA: TGCAGCGTCGATGAAGGGGGCCGTGGCTACACCTTC. This chain connects TRBV29-1 to TRBJ1-2, with TRBD1 matching over 7 bases. V lost 6 bases to trimming and J lost 7 bases; unmatched junction nucleotides: 8. The CDR3 has 12 residues. Germline V CDR1 and CDR2: SQVTM, ANQGSEA.

About this clonotype itself: This may stem from a read error, because a much larger clone lies one nucleotide away. The J gene is TRBJ2-5, the V gene TRBV27; D might be TRBD1 (6 bases). The CDR3 has 13 amino acids. Between the trimmed V and J ends, which lost 5 bases and 2 bases, there was a span of 9 bases. Germline-derived CDR1 and CDR2 are MNHEY and SMNVEV (reference sequence). The CDR3 is CASSVTGQETQYF. CDR3 DNA sequence: TGTGCCAGCAGTGTCACAGGGCAAGAGACCCAGTACTTC.

The chain uses TRBV29-1 and TRBJ2-1; 10 nucleotides agree with TRBD2. Losses at the gene ends were 2 bases for V and 8 bases for J; bases not matched to a gene: 9. CDR3 length: 15 amino acids. The germline CDR1 and CDR2 sequences are SQVTM and ANQGSEA. The CDR3 region has the DNA TGCAGCGTTGAACGCCAAGCGGGGGGGCTAGATGAGCAGTTCTTC. As protein: CSVERQAGGLDEQFF.

V gene TRBV27 combines with J gene TRBJ1-6, with 7 bases aligning to TRBD1. The V gene's germline CDR1 is MNHEY and CDR2 SMNVEV (reference sequence). CDR3 size: 18 residues. The trim removed 4 bases at V and 10 bases at J, leaving 19 bases unmatched. The DNA for the CDR3 is TGTGCCAGCAGTTCGAGCCAACCGACAGGGACCCTATGGTCACCCCTCCACTTT. Amino acids: CASSSSQPTGTLWSPLHF.

The rearrangement joins TRBV7-2 to TRBJ2-7, with no clear D. CDR3 length: 16 amino acids. V was cut by 3 bases and J by 5 bases, with 20 bases left in between. Germline-derived CDR1 and CDR2 are SGHTA and FQGNSA. The CDR3 nucleotides read TGTGCCAGCAGCTTTAGAATAGACCAACGCGCCCACGAGCAGTACTTC. Encoded protein: CASSFRIDQRAHEQYF.

The chain couples TRBV6-1 to TRBJ1-2, with D maybe TRBD1 (5 bases). CDR3 length: 12 amino acids. Between the trimmed V and J ends, which lost 11 bases and 5 bases, there was a span of 15 bases. In germline, CDR1 is MNHNS, CDR2 SASEGT. DNA of the CDR3: TGTGCCGGGGGAACAGCCGGGTATGGCTACACCTTC. Encoded protein: CAGGTAGYGYTF.